The 15 T cell receptor beta chains in this list originate from one sample, sequenced in a study of shared clonotypes between healthy human individuals. Here immunoSEQ multiplex PCR was the method, and the copy in TCRdb shows in-frame clones only, minus some. The data show 2 million to 2.5 million clones, 93% seen once. The sample consisted of naive CD4+ T cells from PBMCs. Subset meaning: CD45RA+ positively selected. The receptors come from a man aged 18 to 29 in good health. Some clones in this sample may be carry-over from other donors' samples.

CDR3 in DNA: TGTGCCAGCAGTGATGAAAGGGGAGGCGAGCAGTACTTC. Protein sequence: CASSDERGGEQYF. The V and J genes are TRBV6-1 and TRBJ2-7, with a weak D call TRBD2 (6 bases). CDR1 and CDR2 from the germline V gene are MNHNS and SASEGT. V was cut by 3 bases and J by 6 bases, with 12 bases left in between. CDR3 size: 13 residues.

The chain is built from TRBV11-2 and TRBJ2-7, with 9 bases that match TRBD2. The CDR3 is 15 residues long. Per the germline V gene, CDR1 is SGHAT and CDR2 is FQNNGV. V lost 8 bases to trimming and J lost 2 bases; unmatched junction nucleotides: 10. The CDR3 sequence is CASAPRGGGPYEQYF. CDR3 DNA: TGTGCCAGCGCCCCCCGCGGGGGGGGACCCTACGAGCAGTACTTC.

The chain employs TRBV2 and TRBJ2-7, with 10 bases fitting TRBD1. Trimming removed 6 bases from V and 3 bases from J; junction bases left unmatched: 8. Germline V gene sequence: CDR1 SNHLY, CDR2 FYNNEI. CDR3 length equals 15 residues. In nucleotides, the CDR3 is TGTGCCAGCAGGTCCCCGGGACAGGGGAACTACGAGCAGTACTTC. This translates into CASRSPGQGNYEQYF.

On this clone itself: The same CDR3 is also encoded by other DNA sequences in this sample. The chain links TRBV27 to TRBJ1-2; possibly TRBD1 for D (6 bases). The CDR3 extends over 13 amino acids. Trimming took 5 bases from V and 3 from J, leaving 10 bases between them. Germline assignment: CDR1 MNHEY and CDR2 SMNVEV (reference sequence). As DNA, the CDR3 is TGTGCCAGCAGTCCCAGGGGTGACTATGGCTACACCTTC. It yields the protein CASSPRGDYGYTF.

This clone was found once. Other DNA sequences in this sample translate to the same CDR3. This chain connects TRBV5-1 to TRBJ2-1, with D possibly being TRBD1 or TRBD2 (6 bases each). Deletions cut 0 bases from V and 1 base from J, with 8 bases between. CDR1 is SGHRS, CDR2 YFSETQ, per germline. This CDR3 is built from 15 residues. CDR3 coding DNA: TGCGCCAGCAGCTTGGCGGGGGCTTCCTACAATGAGCAGTTCTTC. This codes for CASSLAGASYNEQFF.

J is TRBJ2-1 and V is TRBV7-3; 11 bases are shared with TRBD2. V trimming: 5 bases; J trimming: 7 bases; junction bases outside the gene matches: 7. The CDR3 runs 15 residues. From germline, CDR1 is SGHTA and CDR2 FQGTGA. CDR3 loop: CASSPLAGDWNEQFF. In nucleotides, the CDR3 is TGTGCCAGCAGCCCACTAGCGGGAGATTGGAATGAGCAGTTCTTC.

The CDR3, as DNA: TGCAGTTCTCCGGGACCTTTCGAGCAGTACTTC. This sequence encodes CSSPGPFEQYF. The V gene is TRBV20-1, the J gene TRBJ2-7; possibly TRBD1 or TRBD2 for D (5 bases each). Germline CDR1 is DFQATT and CDR2 is SNEGSKA (reference sequence). V was clipped by 8 bases and J by 6 bases, with 14 bases between them. This CDR3 spans 11 amino acids.

Points on this clone: One junction end does not reproduce the germline sequence, and a read error may be involved. V and J are TRBV6-6 and TRBJ1-5; tentatively, D is TRBD1 (6 bases). The germline gives CDR1 MNHNY, CDR2 SVGAGI (reference sequence). The CDR3 has 11 residues. The CDR3 sequence: CASSSQRTARF. Here the CDR3 DNA reads TGTGCCAGCAGTTCCCAAAGGACAGCGCGCTTT.

This clone was seen only once. The V and J genes are TRBV7-9 and TRBJ2-3; unclear D gene. Germline V gives CDR1 SEHNR, CDR2 FQNEAQ (reference sequence). This CDR3 spans 14 amino acids. V lost 0 bases, J lost 2 bases, and 6 bases lay in between. CDR3 nucleotide sequence: TGTGCCAGCAGCTTAGCCGACCACACAGATACGCAGTATTTT. This sequence encodes CASSLADHTDTQYF.

The rearrangement uses TRBV5-6 and TRBJ1-1, with unresolved D. The V end was cut by 7 bases, the J end by 1 base, with 11 bases between. The CDR3 covers 13 residues. The germline V gene encodes CDR1 SGHDT and CDR2 YYEEEE. CDR3 sequence reads: CASYIRTNTEAFF. CDR3 DNA sequence: TGTGCCAGCTACATAAGGACGAACACTGAAGCTTTCTTT.

Worth noting for this clone: The sample contains more than one DNA sequence encoding this CDR3. The CDR3: CASSPRIEKLFF. CDR3 DNA sequence: TGTGCCAGCAGTCCCAGGATTGAAAAACTGTTTTTT. The V call is TRBV28, the J call TRBJ1-4, with no clear D. Trimming shortened V by 5 bases and J by 7 bases, and 8 bases separated the two germline ends. The germline CDR1 and CDR2 sequences are MDHEN and SYDVKM. The CDR3 loop spans 12 amino acids.

V usage is TRBV11-2 and J usage is TRBJ2-7; D possibly corresponds to TRBD1 (6 bases). Trimming removed 2 bases at V and 0 bases at J, with 20 bases between. Germline V gene data show CDR1 as SGHAT and CDR2 as FQNNGV. The CDR3 has 18 residues. This chain's CDR3 is CASSLTLSTGFSSYEQYF. In nucleotides, the CDR3 is TGTGCCAGCAGCTTAACCTTATCGACAGGTTTTAGCTCCTACGAGCAGTACTTC.

This rearrangement joins TRBV28 to TRBJ2-7; D is perhaps TRBD2 (5 bases). The CDR3 is made up of 15 amino acids. The ends were cut back, 3 bases at V and 2 bases at J, with 14 bases in the middle. Per the germline V gene, CDR1 is MDHEN and CDR2 is SYDVKM. As DNA, the CDR3 is TGTGCCAGCAGTTTCGACCGGGGTTTTACCTACGAGCAGTACTTC. It specifies CASSFDRGFTYEQYF.

V and J are TRBV28 and TRBJ2-7; 11 bases map to TRBD1. The length of the CDR3 is 16 residues. Germline V gene sequence: CDR1 MDHEN, CDR2 SYDVKM. V lost 5 bases, J lost 6 bases, and 12 bases stayed unmatched. The CDR3 here is CASSPNRGTGGIEQYF. Written as DNA, the CDR3 is TGTGCCAGCAGTCCCAACCGCGGGACAGGGGGAATCGAGCAGTACTTC.

In this sample, this clone turned up once. The V gene is TRBV28, the J gene TRBJ1-5; a weak D match, TRBD1 (6 bases). Between the trimmed V and J ends, which lost 2 bases and 7 bases, there was a span of 12 bases. The CDR3 extends over 14 amino acids. Germline V gene sequence: CDR1 MDHEN, CDR2 SYDVKM. In nucleotides, the CDR3 is TGTGCCAGCAGTTTAGCAGGGGCAGGCCAGCCCCAGCATTTT. Its protein is CASSLAGAGQPQHF.